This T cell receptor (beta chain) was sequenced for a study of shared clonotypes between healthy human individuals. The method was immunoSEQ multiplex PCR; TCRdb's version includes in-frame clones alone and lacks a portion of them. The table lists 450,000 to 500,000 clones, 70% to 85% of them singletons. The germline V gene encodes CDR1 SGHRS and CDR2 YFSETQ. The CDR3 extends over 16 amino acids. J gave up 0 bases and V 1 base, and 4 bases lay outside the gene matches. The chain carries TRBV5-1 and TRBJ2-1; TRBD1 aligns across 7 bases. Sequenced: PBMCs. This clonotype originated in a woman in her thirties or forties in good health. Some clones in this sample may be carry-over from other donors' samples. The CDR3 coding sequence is TGCGCCAGCAGCTTGTTTTCAGGGGGCTCCTACAATGAGCAGTTCTTC. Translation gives CASSLFSGGSYNEQFF. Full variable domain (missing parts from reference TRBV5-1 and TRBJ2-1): KAGVTQTPRYLIKTRGQQVTLSCSPISGHRSVSWYQQTPGQGLQFLFEYFSETQRNKGNFPGRFSGRQFSNSRSEMNVSTLELGDSALYLCASSLFSGGSYNEQFFGPGTRLTVL.